Given below is one T cell receptor beta chain in context. Authors' methods: Cell counts per sample came from amplifying reference gene primers. Assay used: immunoSEQ multiplex PCR; TCRdb lists only in-frame clones, some missing. That table gives V, J and clone size, and the DNA gave D and trimming. The data show about 120,000 clones, approximately 80% seen once. The sample belongs to a study of blood T cell repertoires in COVID-19. At the level of the study: Sites across the United States, Italy and Spain contributed samples from acute and convalescent COVID-19. T cells, B-cell-depleted T cells, or PBMCs supplied cDNA or gDNA.

CDR1 and CDR2 (germline): SNHLY, FYNNEI. CDR3 length: 16 amino acids. V lost 7 bases, J lost 0 bases, and 18 bases lay in between. The source material was peripheral blood. The TCR comes from a woman over 75 with acute or convalescent COVID-19. The chain combines TRBV2 with TRBJ1-1; the D is unclear. CDR3 nucleotide sequence: TGTGCCAGCAACCAGGAAAGACCGGTAATGAACACTGAAGCTTTCTTT. Translation gives CASNQERPVMNTEAFF.